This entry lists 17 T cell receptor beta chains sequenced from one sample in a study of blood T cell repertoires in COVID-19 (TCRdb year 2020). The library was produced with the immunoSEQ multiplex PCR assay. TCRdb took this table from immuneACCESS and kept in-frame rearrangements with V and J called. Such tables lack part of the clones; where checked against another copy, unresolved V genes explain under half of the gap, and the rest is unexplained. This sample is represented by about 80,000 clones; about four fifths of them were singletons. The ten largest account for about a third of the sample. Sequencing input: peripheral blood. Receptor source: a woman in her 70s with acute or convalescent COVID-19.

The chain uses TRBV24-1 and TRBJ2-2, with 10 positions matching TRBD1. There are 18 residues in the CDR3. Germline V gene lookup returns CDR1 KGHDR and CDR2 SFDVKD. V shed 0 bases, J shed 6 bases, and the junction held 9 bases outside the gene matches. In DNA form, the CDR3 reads TGTGCCACCAGTGATTTGAAGGGACAGGGGAATCATCCCGGGGAGCTGTTTTTT. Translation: CATSDLKGQGNHPGELFF.

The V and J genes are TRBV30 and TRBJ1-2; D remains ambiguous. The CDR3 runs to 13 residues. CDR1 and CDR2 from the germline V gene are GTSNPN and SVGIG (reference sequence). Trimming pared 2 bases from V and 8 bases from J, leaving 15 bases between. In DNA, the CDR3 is TGTGCCTGGAGTCCCAATCTTTCGGGGGGCTACACCTTC. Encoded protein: CAWSPNLSGGYTF. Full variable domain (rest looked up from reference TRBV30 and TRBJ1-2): SQTIHQWPATLVQPVGSPLSLECTVEGTSNPNLYWYRQAAGRGLQLLFYSVGIGQISSEVPQNLSASRPQDRQFILSSKKLLLSDSGFYLCAWSPNLSGGYTFGSGTRLTVV.

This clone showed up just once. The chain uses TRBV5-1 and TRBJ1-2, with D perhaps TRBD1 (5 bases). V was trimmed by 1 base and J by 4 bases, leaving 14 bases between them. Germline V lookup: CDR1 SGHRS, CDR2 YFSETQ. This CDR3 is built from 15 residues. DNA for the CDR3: TGCGCCAGCAGCTTGTCGGGGGGTCAGGGCTATGGCTACACCTTC. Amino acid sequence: CASSLSGGQGYGYTF.

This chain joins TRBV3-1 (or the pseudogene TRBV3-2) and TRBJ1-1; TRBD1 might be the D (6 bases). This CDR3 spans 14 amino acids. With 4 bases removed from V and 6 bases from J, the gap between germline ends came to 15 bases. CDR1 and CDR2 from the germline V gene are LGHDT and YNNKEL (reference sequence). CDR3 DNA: TGTGCCAGCAGCCCACAGGGCCGAGGCCCTGAAGCTTTCTTT. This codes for CASSPQGRGPEAFF.

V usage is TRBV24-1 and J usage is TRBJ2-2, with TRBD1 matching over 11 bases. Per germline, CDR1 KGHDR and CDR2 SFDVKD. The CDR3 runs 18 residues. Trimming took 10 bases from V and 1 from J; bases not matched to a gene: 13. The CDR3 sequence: CATIEPGQGGKNTGELFF. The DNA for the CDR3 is TGTGCCACGATTGAACCGGGACAGGGGGGTAAGAACACCGGGGAGCTGTTTTTT.

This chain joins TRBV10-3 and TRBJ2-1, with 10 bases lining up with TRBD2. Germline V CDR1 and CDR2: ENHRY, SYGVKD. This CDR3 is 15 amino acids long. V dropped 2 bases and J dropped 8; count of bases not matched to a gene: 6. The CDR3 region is CAISEKGTSVDEQFF. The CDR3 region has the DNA TGTGCCATCAGTGAGAAAGGGACTAGCGTCGATGAGCAGTTCTTC.

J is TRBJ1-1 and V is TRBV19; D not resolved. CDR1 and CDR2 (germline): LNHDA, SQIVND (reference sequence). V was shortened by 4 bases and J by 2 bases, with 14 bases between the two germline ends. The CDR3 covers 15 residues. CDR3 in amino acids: CASSTSRTSNTEAFF. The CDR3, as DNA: TGTGCCAGTAGTACTTCACGAACCAGTAACACTGAAGCTTTCTTT.

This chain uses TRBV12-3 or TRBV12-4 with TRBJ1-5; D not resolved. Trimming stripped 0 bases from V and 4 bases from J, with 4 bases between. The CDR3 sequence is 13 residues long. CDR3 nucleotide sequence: TGTGCCAGCAGTTTAGCCCAGAATCAGCCCCAGCATTTT. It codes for CASSLAQNQPQHF.

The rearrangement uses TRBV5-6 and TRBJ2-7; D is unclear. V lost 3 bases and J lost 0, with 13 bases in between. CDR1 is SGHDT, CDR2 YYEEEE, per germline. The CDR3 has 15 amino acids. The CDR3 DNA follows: TGTGCCAGCAGCTCTACCCATTGGAGCTCCTACGAGCAGTACTTC. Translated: CASSSTHWSSYEQYF.

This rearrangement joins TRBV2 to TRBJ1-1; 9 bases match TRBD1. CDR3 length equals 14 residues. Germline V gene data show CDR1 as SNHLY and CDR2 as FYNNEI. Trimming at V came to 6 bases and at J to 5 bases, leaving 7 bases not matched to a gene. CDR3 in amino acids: CASRRQGGNTEAFF. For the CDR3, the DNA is TGTGCCAGCAGGCGACAGGGGGGGAATACTGAAGCTTTCTTT. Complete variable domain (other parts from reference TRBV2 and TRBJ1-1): EPEVTQTPSHQVTQMGQEVILRCVPISNHLYFYWYRQILGQKVEFLVSFYNNEISEKSEIFDDQFSVERPDGSNFTLKIRSTKLEDSAMYFCASRRQGGNTEAFFGQGTRLTVV.

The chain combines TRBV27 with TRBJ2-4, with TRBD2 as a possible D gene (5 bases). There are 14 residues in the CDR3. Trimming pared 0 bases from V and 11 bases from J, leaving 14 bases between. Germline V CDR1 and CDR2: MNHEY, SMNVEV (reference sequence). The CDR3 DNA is TGTGCCAGCAGTTTATCCGGCTTCGGACTCGTTCAGTACTTC. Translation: CASSLSGFGLVQYF.

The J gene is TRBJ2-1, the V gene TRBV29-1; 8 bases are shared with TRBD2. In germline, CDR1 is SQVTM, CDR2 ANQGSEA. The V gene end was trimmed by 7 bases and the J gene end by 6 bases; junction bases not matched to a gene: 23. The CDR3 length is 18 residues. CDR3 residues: CSGAGTSLAATPGNEQFF. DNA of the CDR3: TGCAGCGGGGCCGGGACTAGTCTTGCCGCTACACCCGGCAATGAGCAGTTCTTC.

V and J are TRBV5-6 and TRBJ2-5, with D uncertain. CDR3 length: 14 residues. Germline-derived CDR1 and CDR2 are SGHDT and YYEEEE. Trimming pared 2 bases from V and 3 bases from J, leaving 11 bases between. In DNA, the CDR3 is TGTGCCAGCAGCTTTCTATCTCCGGAAGAGACCCAGTACTTC. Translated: CASSFLSPEETQYF.

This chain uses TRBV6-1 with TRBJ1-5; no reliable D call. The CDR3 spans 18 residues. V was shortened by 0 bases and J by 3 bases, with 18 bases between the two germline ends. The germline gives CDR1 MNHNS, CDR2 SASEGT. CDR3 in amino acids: CASSEAPRRRGNNQPQHF. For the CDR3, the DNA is TGTGCCAGCAGTGAAGCACCGAGGCGTCGTGGCAACAATCAGCCCCAGCATTTT.

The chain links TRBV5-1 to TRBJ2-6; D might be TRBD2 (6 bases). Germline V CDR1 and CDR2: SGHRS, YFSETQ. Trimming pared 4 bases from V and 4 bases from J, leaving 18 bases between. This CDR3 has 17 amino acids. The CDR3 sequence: CASSPRRDFSGANVLTF. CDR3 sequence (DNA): TGCGCCAGCAGCCCAAGAAGGGACTTCTCAGGGGCCAACGTCCTGACTTTC.

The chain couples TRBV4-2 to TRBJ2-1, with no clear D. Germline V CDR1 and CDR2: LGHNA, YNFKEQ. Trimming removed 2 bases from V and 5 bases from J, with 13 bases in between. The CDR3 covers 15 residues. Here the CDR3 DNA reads TGTGCCAGCAGCCAAAGACGAGGCCGGCACAATGAGCAGTTCTTC. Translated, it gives CASSQRRGRHNEQFF.

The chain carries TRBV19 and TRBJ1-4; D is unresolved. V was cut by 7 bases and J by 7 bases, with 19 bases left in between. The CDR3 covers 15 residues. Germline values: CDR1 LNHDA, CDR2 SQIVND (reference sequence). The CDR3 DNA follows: TGTGCCAGTACGTCGAATGGAGGAGTCGGTGAAAAACTGTTTTTT. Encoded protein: CASTSNGGVGEKLFF.